This T cell receptor beta chain was identified in a study of patients and donors after allogeneic stem cell transplantation. The CDR3 spans 14 residues. Trimming at V came to 0 bases and at J to 3 bases, leaving 4 bases not matched to a gene. Looked up from germline, CDR1 is DFQATT and CDR2 is SNEGSKA (reference sequence). TCRdb re-analysed the RT-PCR reads in MiXCR, keeping a single row per CDR3 protein. Among about 410,000 distinct CDR3 sequences, 16% were seen once, and the ten largest hold 7% to 7.5%. Sequences were obtained from blood, either unsorted or a sorted T cell fraction (not recorded which). This TCR was recovered from a human donor who was either an allogeneic HSCT recipient or a stem cell or donor lymphocyte infusion donor (not recorded which). It is not recorded whose cells these are; they may come from a transplant donor. The chain combines TRBV20-1 with TRBJ2-7; 8 positions agree with TRBD2. The CDR3 loop reads CSARDPSGGYEQYF. Here the CDR3 DNA reads TGCAGTGCTAGAGATCCCAGCGGGGGCTACGAGCAGTACTTC.